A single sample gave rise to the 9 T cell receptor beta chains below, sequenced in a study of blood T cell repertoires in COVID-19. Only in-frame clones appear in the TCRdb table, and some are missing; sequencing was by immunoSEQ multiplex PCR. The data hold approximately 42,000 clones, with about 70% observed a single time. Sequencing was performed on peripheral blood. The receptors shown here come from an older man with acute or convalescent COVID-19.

The CDR3: CASSLGLAGGPTDTQYF. CDR3 nucleotides: TGCGCCAGCAGCTTGGGGCTAGCGGGAGGGCCGACAGATACGCAGTATTTT. J is TRBJ2-3 and V is TRBV5-1, with 12 bases matching TRBD2. From germline, CDR1 is SGHRS and CDR2 YFSETQ. Germline trimming cut 0 bases from V and 3 bases from J; bases unmatched to any gene: 5. This CDR3 spans 17 amino acids.

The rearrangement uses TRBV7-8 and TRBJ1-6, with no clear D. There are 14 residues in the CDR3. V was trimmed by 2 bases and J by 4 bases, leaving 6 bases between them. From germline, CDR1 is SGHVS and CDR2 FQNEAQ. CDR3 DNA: TGTGCCAGCAGCTTACGCAGTTATAATTCACCCCTCCACTTT. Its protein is CASSLRSYNSPLHF.

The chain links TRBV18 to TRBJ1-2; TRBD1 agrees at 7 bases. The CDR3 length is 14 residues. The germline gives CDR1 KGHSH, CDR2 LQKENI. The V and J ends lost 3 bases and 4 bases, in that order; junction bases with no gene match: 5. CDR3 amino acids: CASSPDRSPYGYTF. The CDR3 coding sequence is TGTGCCAGCTCACCGGACAGGTCGCCCTATGGCTACACCTTC. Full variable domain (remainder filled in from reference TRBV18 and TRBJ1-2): NAGVMQNPRHLVRRRGQEARLRCSPMKGHSHVYWYRQLPEEGLKFMVYLQKENIIDESGMPKERFSAEFPKEGPSILRIQQVVRGDSAAYFCASSPDRSPYGYTFGSGTRLTVV.

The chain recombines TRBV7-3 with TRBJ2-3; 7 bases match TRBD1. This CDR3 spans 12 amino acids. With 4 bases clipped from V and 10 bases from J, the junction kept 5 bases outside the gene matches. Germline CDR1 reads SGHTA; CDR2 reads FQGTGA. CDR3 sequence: CASSSEGTAQYF. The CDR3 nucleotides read TGTGCCAGCAGCTCAGAGGGGACAGCGCAGTATTTT.

The CDR3 reads CASSSRGNTEAFF. The CDR3 region has the DNA TGTGCCAGCAGCTCCCGGGGTAACACTGAAGCTTTCTTT. The V gene is TRBV5-6, the J gene TRBJ1-1; D is undetermined. Trimming left V 3 bases short and J 2 bases short, with 8 bases between. Germline V gives CDR1 SGHDT, CDR2 YYEEEE. CDR3 length: 13 amino acids.

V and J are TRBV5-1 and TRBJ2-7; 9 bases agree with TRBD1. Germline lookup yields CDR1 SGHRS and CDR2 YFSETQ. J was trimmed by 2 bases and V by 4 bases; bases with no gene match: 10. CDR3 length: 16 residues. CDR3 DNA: TGCGCCAGCAGCGTACAGACAGGGGGAATAGCCTACGAGCAGTACTTC. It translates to CASSVQTGGIAYEQYF.

The CDR3: CASRTGTGELFF. CDR3 nucleotide sequence: TGTGCCAGCAGAACAGGGACCGGGGAGCTGTTTTTT. The J gene is TRBJ2-2, the V gene TRBV6-5, with a tentative D call TRBD1 (6 bases). V was cut by 6 bases and J by 5 bases, with 7 bases left in between. CDR1 is MNHEY, CDR2 SVGAGI, per germline. The CDR3 runs to 12 residues.

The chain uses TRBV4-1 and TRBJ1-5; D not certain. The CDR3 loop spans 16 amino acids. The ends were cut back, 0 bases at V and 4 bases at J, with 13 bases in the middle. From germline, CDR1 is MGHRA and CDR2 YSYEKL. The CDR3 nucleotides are TGCGCCAGCAGCCAAGAAGCCGGGATGGAAAATCAGCCCCAGCATTTT. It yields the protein CASSQEAGMENQPQHF.

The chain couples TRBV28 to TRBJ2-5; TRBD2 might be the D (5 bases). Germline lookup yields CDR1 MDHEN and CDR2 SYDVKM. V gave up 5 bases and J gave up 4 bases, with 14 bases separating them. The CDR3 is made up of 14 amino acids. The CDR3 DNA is TGTGCCAGCAGTACCCTAGCCGCCGGAGAGACCCAGTACTTC. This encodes CASSTLAAGETQYF.